These 24 T cell receptor beta chains originate from one sample sequenced in a study of T cells in localized non-small cell lung cancer. Some clones are missing from TCRdb's copy, which holds only in-frame ones; the method was immunoSEQ multiplex PCR. Seen here are under 150,000 clones, about 89% observed once, and the top ten hold 1.5% to 2%. Here the sequenced sample was peripheral blood, taken before any cancer treatment. These receptors were collected from a female donor of 60 years or more with stage I lung adenocarcinoma.

The chain combines TRBV9 with TRBJ2-6; D might be TRBD1 or TRBD2, each matching 5 bases. Germline V gene sequence: CDR1 SGDLS, CDR2 YYNGEE. Trimming removed 0 bases at V and 0 bases at J, with 13 bases between. The CDR3 contains 18 residues. CDR3 region: CASSVAGGLTSGANVLTF. For the CDR3, the DNA is TGTGCCAGCAGCGTAGCTGGGGGTCTAACCTCTGGGGCCAACGTCCTGACTTTC.

V is TRBV6-1 and J is TRBJ2-5, with 8 bases identical to TRBD1. The CDR3 runs 15 residues. CDR1 is MNHNS, CDR2 SASEGT, per germline. J gave up 4 bases and V 1 base, and 5 bases lay outside the gene matches. The CDR3 loop is CASSEVTGVVETQYF. For the CDR3, the DNA is TGTGCCAGCAGTGAAGTGACAGGGGTTGTAGAGACCCAGTACTTC.

The rearrangement links TRBV19 to TRBJ2-1; 12 bases match TRBD2. The CDR3 loop spans 13 amino acids. V lost 10 bases, J lost 6 bases, and 4 bases stayed unmatched. The germline V gene encodes CDR1 LNHDA and CDR2 SQIVND (reference sequence). The CDR3 here is CATRLAGANEQFF. CDR3 in DNA: TGTGCCACAAGACTAGCGGGAGCCAATGAGCAGTTCTTC.

Comments on this clone: The junction differs from germline at one of its ends, possibly a read error. V and J are TRBV14 and TRBJ2-7, with no clear D. The CDR3 covers 9 residues. Germline CDR1 and CDR2: SGHDN and FVKESK. CDR3 nucleotides: TGTGCCAGCAGCCAAGCACTTTTCTTC. It translates to CASSQALFF.

The rearrangement links TRBV5-5 to TRBJ2-7; 9 nucleotides match TRBD1. The CDR3 runs 15 residues. Germline V CDR1 and CDR2: SGHKS, YYEKEE (reference sequence). V was pared by 6 bases and J by 2 bases, with 9 bases of the junction left unmatched. CDR3 nucleotide sequence: TGTGCCAGCACTCAACCGGGACAGGGCGCCTACGAGCAGTACTTC. This encodes CASTQPGQGAYEQYF. Full variable domain (remainder filled in from reference TRBV5-5 and TRBJ2-7): DAGVTQSPTHLIKTRGQQVTLRCSPISGHKSVSWYQQVLGQGPQFIFQYYEKEERGRGNFPDRFSARQFPNYSSELNVNALLLGDSALYLCASTQPGQGAYEQYFGPGTRLTVT.

This chain links TRBV10-3 with TRBJ2-1; D is possibly TRBD1 (5 bases). The CDR3 sequence is 15 residues long. V was pared by 3 bases and J by 6 bases, with 15 bases between. From germline, CDR1 is ENHRY and CDR2 SYGVKD. The DNA of the CDR3 is TGTGCCATCAGTGAAAGACAGTCCGTTGTCAATGAGCAGTTCTTC. The encoded protein is CAISERQSVVNEQFF.

V usage is TRBV5-1 and J usage is TRBJ2-7, with 7 bases that match TRBD1. CDR3 length equals 14 residues. V dropped 4 bases and J dropped 4; count of bases not matched to a gene: 8. CDR1 and CDR2 from the germline V gene are SGHRS and YFSETQ. The CDR3: CASSRRTGSYEQYF. CDR3 DNA sequence: TGCGCCAGCAGCCGGCGGACAGGATCTTACGAGCAGTACTTC.

DNA of the CDR3: TGTGCCAGCAGCTTAGTCCAAACCGGGGAGCTGTTTTTT. It specifies CASSLVQTGELFF. The chain recombines TRBV11-3 with TRBJ2-2; no definite D call. There are 13 residues in the CDR3. V was cut by 1 base and J by 5 bases, with 5 bases left in between. Germline lookup yields CDR1 SGHNT and CDR2 YENEEA.

This clone was recorded once. The chain uses TRBV7-9 and TRBJ2-5; no clear D. The germline CDR1 and CDR2 sequences are SEHNR and FQNEAQ (reference sequence). V was shortened by 5 bases and J by 0 bases, with 10 bases between the two germline ends. This CDR3 comprises 14 residues. The CDR3 bases are TGTGCCAGCAGCAGACGACTGGACCAAGAGACCCAGTACTTC. Its protein product is CASSRRLDQETQYF.

CDR3 residues: CASRGAGTRGLNEQFF. Here the CDR3 DNA reads TGCGCCAGCAGGGGCGCCGGGACTAGAGGTTTGAATGAGCAGTTCTTC. The chain employs TRBV10-2 and TRBJ2-1; TRBD2 matches 8 bases. Losses at the gene ends were 6 bases for V and 7 bases for J; bases not matched to a gene: 14. The CDR3 spans 16 residues. CDR1 is WSHSY and CDR2 is SAAADI in the germline V gene.

The V gene is TRBV6-5, the J gene TRBJ2-7; TRBD2 agrees at 13 bases. V lost 1 base and J lost 5; bases outside the gene matches: 5. CDR1 and CDR2 from the germline V gene are MNHEY and SVGAGI. The CDR3 runs to 16 residues. The CDR3 DNA reads TGTGCCAGCAGTTACTGGACTAGCGGGAGCAGGAACGAGCAGTACTTC. Translation: CASSYWTSGSRNEQYF.

J is TRBJ2-7 and V is TRBV28; D unclear. Trimming shortened V by 2 bases and J by 6 bases, and 17 bases separated the two germline ends. The CDR3 consists of 15 residues. Germline CDR1 reads MDHEN; CDR2 reads SYDVKM. CDR3 DNA sequence: TGTGCCAGCAGTTTAATCTCAATCCCCTTGGGCGAGCAGTACTTC. This sequence encodes CASSLISIPLGEQYF.

The chain couples TRBV10-3 to TRBJ2-2; D might be TRBD2 (6 bases). The V end was cut by 6 bases, the J end by 0 bases, with 14 bases between. This CDR3 is 16 amino acids long. Germline loops: CDR1 ENHRY, CDR2 SYGVKD. CDR3 loop: CAIRASRGSNTGELFF. CDR3 DNA sequence: TGTGCCATCAGGGCGTCGCGGGGTTCGAACACCGGGGAGCTGTTTTTT.

This sequence joins TRBV25-1 and TRBJ2-7; TRBD2 might be the D (6 bases). Trimming removed 1 base from V and 4 bases from J, with 11 bases in between. Germline CDR1 and CDR2: MGHDK and SYGVNS. This CDR3 contains 14 residues. CDR3 in DNA: TGTGCCAGCAGTGAATTCGGGGGAAGGTACGAGCAGTACTTC. It yields the protein CASSEFGGRYEQYF.

The chain uses TRBV5-1 and TRBJ2-2; D uncertain. The CDR3 runs to 14 residues. V lost 0 bases and J lost 6, with 9 bases in between. Germline-derived CDR1 and CDR2 are SGHRS and YFSETQ. The CDR3 spells CASSLGPRSGELFF. As DNA, the CDR3 is TGCGCCAGCAGCTTGGGACCCCGGTCCGGGGAGCTGTTTTTT.

The chain joins TRBV11-2 to TRBJ2-7, with a tentative D call TRBD2 (5 bases). This CDR3 region has 14 residues. V lost 4 bases and J 3 bases, leaving 13 bases between the germline ends. Germline CDR1 reads SGHAT; CDR2 reads FQNNGV. The CDR3 region has the DNA TGTGCCAGCAGCTCGAGCGGAGACCTCTACGAGCAGTACTTC. This codes for CASSSSGDLYEQYF.

The J gene is TRBJ2-3, the V gene TRBV4-1; TRBD2 might be the D (5 bases). Germline CDR1 MGHRA, CDR2 YSYEKL. V dropped 5 bases and J dropped 0 bases, with 12 bases sitting between them. The CDR3 has 15 residues. The CDR3 nucleotides read TGCGCCAGCAGCGGGTTTAGCGACAGCACAGATACGCAGTATTTT. Amino acid sequence: CASSGFSDSTDTQYF.

The chain uses TRBV7-3 and TRBJ2-5; no firm D call. Germline V gives CDR1 SGHTA, CDR2 FQGTGA. The V end was cut by 3 bases, the J end by 4 bases, with 9 bases between. This CDR3 has 13 amino acids. Here the CDR3 reads CASSLTGGETQYF. The DNA for the CDR3 is TGTGCCAGCAGCTTGACGGGCGGAGAGACCCAGTACTTC. The full variable domain, completed using reference TRBV7-3 and TRBJ2-5, is GAGVSQTPSNKVTEKGKYVELRCDPISGHTALYWYRQSLGQGPEFLIYFQGTGAADDSGLPNDRFFAVRPEGSVSTLKIQRTERGDSAVYLCASSLTGGETQYFGPGTRLLVL.

For the CDR3, the DNA is TGTGCCAGCAGCACAGACAGGGAGGCCGCCGTCACCGGGGAGCTGTTTTTT. Protein product: CASSTDREAAVTGELFF. This chain links TRBV7-6 with TRBJ2-2; D possibly corresponds to TRBD1 (7 bases). Trimming took 5 bases from V and 4 from J, leaving 20 bases between them. CDR1 and CDR2 (germline): SGHVS, FNYEAQ. The CDR3 extends over 17 amino acids.

This chain links TRBV7-3 with TRBJ2-3; TRBD1 might be the D (6 bases). This CDR3 comprises 14 residues. Trimming cost V 5 bases and J 4 bases, with 13 bases left between them. Germline CDR1 is SGHTA and CDR2 is FQGTGA. The CDR3 loop is CASSPTGPSDTQYF. The CDR3 region has the DNA TGTGCCAGCAGCCCCACAGGGCCCTCAGATACGCAGTATTTT.

The gene calls are TRBV11-3 and TRBJ2-3; 9 nucleotides line up with TRBD2. The CDR3 is 16 residues long. Germline V CDR1 and CDR2: SGHNT, YENEEA. V lost 3 bases, J lost 2 bases, and 6 bases stayed unmatched. CDR3 sequence reads: CASSFAGTSTTDTQYF. CDR3 DNA sequence: TGTGCCAGCAGCTTTGCCGGGACTAGCACCACAGATACGCAGTATTTT.

The V and J genes are TRBV28 and TRBJ2-7; TRBD1 agrees at 7 bases. The CDR3 sequence is 14 residues long. Trimming removed 3 bases from V and 3 bases from J; junction bases left unmatched: 5. Germline V gene sequence: CDR1 MDHEN, CDR2 SYDVKM. The CDR3 nucleotides read TGTGCCAGCAGTTTGAGGGACAGAGTCTACGAGCAGTACTTC. It translates to CASSLRDRVYEQYF.

The rearrangement uses TRBV2 and TRBJ1-6; TRBD1 aligns across 8 bases. J was trimmed by 7 bases and V by 7 bases; bases with no gene match: 9. The CDR3 is 15 amino acids. Germline CDR1 is SNHLY and CDR2 is FYNNEI. CDR3 DNA: TGTGCCAGCAAAGTCGACAGGGGCGAGAATTCACCCCTCCACTTT. Translating it yields CASKVDRGENSPLHF.

This chain uses TRBV6-6 with TRBJ1-1; D uncertain. CDR3 length equals 12 residues. The V gene lost 3 bases and the J gene lost 7 bases, with 9 bases spanning the gap. Germline loops: CDR1 MNHNY, CDR2 SVGAGI (reference sequence). The chain's CDR3 is CASSYDGDEAFF. CDR3 DNA: TGTGCCAGCAGTTATGATGGGGATGAAGCTTTCTTT.